A single sample is the source of the 20 T cell receptor beta chains below, sequenced in a study of T cell repertoires in cytomegalovirus infection. Their cognate antigens are unknown. TCRdb re-called the reads with MiXCR, one entry per CDR3 protein. This repertoire shows 110,000 to 150,000 distinct CDR3 sequences, over 25% found once; its top ten account for 52%. Material: CD8+ T cells from cultured PBMCs, obtained from culture after CMV antigen stimulation. Receptor source: a human donor in good health (CMV status not recorded). Some clones in this sample may be carry-over from other donors' samples.

This clonotype was recorded many times. The rearrangement joins TRBV12-3 or TRBV12-4 to TRBJ1-2; the match to TRBD1 covers 7 bases. The trim removed 6 bases at V and 0 bases at J, leaving 7 bases unmatched. The CDR3 extends over 15 amino acids. The CDR3, as DNA: TGTGCCAGCAGCCCAGGGGGGGTTTCTAACTATGGCTACACCTTC. Translated, it gives CASSPGGVSNYGYTF.

This sequence joins TRBV9 and TRBJ2-1, with TRBD2 identical over 8 bases. V gave up 3 bases and J gave up 6 bases; unmatched junction bases: 8. Germline-derived CDR1 and CDR2 are SGDLS and YYNGEE. This CDR3 has 15 amino acids. CDR3 protein: CASSDRGRPSNEQFF. CDR3 bases: TGTGCCAGCAGCGACCGCGGGAGGCCCAGCAATGAGCAGTTCTTC.

The rearrangement joins TRBV20-1 to TRBJ2-3; 9 bases map to TRBD2. The CDR3 length is 17 residues. With 3 bases clipped from V and 6 bases from J, the junction kept 16 bases outside the gene matches. The germline CDR1 and CDR2 sequences are DFQATT and SNEGSKA (reference sequence). CDR3 sequence (DNA): TGCAGTGCTAGCCCCGTCGCTAGCGGGGAAAACCCTGATACGCAGTATTTT. It specifies CSASPVASGENPDTQYF.

The chain combines TRBV28 with TRBJ2-5; 8 positions agree with TRBD1. The CDR3 is 17 amino acids. Germline V gene lookup returns CDR1 MDHEN and CDR2 SYDVKM. Trimming took 2 bases from V and 2 from J; bases not matched to a gene: 10. CDR3 sequence: CASSLGKWQGAQETQYF. In DNA form, the CDR3 reads TGTGCCAGCAGTTTAGGGAAGTGGCAGGGGGCACAAGAGACCCAGTACTTC.

This clonotype was found a few times. This chain joins TRBV6-2 or TRBV6-3 and TRBJ1-1; D remains ambiguous. The ends were cut back, 3 bases at V and 0 bases at J, with 8 bases in the middle. The germline gives CDR1 MNHEY, CDR2 SVGEGT. The CDR3 is made up of 14 amino acids. As DNA, the CDR3 is TGTGCCAGCAGTTATTTGACACTGAACACTGAAGCTTTCTTT. Amino acid sequence: CASSYLTLNTEAFF.

This clonotype has only a few counts. The chain employs TRBV12-3 or TRBV12-4 and TRBJ2-3; 12 nucleotides match TRBD1. This CDR3 is 13 amino acids long. Germline trimming cut 6 bases from V and 6 bases from J; bases unmatched to any gene: 1. The CDR3 region is CASRGQGADTQYF. The CDR3 coding sequence is TGTGCCAGCAGGGGACAGGGGGCTGATACGCAGTATTTT.

This chain connects TRBV14 to TRBJ2-5; no firm D call. V was clipped by 6 bases and J by 4 bases, with 12 bases between them. From germline, CDR1 is SGHDN and CDR2 FVKESK. CDR3 length: 13 residues. CDR3 residues: CASSRSSSETQYF. The CDR3 DNA reads TGTGCCAGCAGTCGTAGTTCGTCAGAGACCCAGTACTTC.

The V call is TRBV7-8, the J call TRBJ2-7; D remains ambiguous. V was trimmed by 5 bases and J by 3 bases, leaving 8 bases between them. CDR3 length equals 12 residues. Germline CDR1 and CDR2: SGHVS and FQNEAQ. CDR3 in amino acids: CASSTLIYEQYF. The CDR3 region has the DNA TGTGCCAGCAGCACCCTGATCTACGAGCAGTACTTC.

The sample holds many counts of this clonotype. The chain combines TRBV7-2 with TRBJ2-3; TRBD2 agrees at 9 bases. The V gene's germline CDR1 is SGHTA and CDR2 FQGNSA. The V and J ends lost 6 bases and 0 bases, in that order; junction bases with no gene match: 7. This CDR3 comprises 16 residues. CDR3 bases: TGTGCCAGCAGATATGGACTAGCGCTTAGCACAGATACGCAGTATTTT. Protein: CASRYGLALSTDTQYF.

The V and J genes are TRBV27 and TRBJ1-6; D possibly corresponds to TRBD1 (6 bases). CDR3 length: 16 amino acids. The ends were cut back, 1 base at V and 3 bases at J, with 10 bases in the middle. Germline CDR1 reads MNHEY; CDR2 reads SMNVEV (reference sequence). CDR3 loop: CASSLLVDSYNSPLHF. The CDR3 nucleotides read TGTGCCAGCAGTTTATTGGTGGACAGCTATAATTCACCCCTCCACTTT.

V is TRBV7-2 and J is TRBJ1-4; TRBD1 aligns across 7 bases. V lost 5 bases, J lost 6 bases, and 9 bases stayed unmatched. The length of the CDR3 is 15 residues. CDR1 and CDR2 from the germline V gene are SGHTA and FQGNSA. CDR3 nucleotide sequence: TGTGCCAGCAGCATCCAGGACAGGTGGGATGAAAAACTGTTTTTT. As protein: CASSIQDRWDEKLFF.

This clonotype was detected only a few times. The rearrangement links TRBV7-6 to TRBJ2-7; no definite D call. V lost 1 base and J 3 bases, leaving 7 bases between the germline ends. The CDR3 length is 13 residues. From germline, CDR1 is SGHVS and CDR2 FNYEAQ. This CDR3 is CASSLDGIYEQYF. The CDR3 DNA follows: TGTGCCAGCAGCTTAGATGGTATCTACGAGCAGTACTTC.

The chain combines TRBV11-2 with TRBJ2-7, with D unresolved. V was trimmed by 5 bases and J by 0 bases, leaving 14 bases between them. Germline-derived CDR1 and CDR2 are SGHAT and FQNNGV. The CDR3 is made up of 15 amino acids. The chain's CDR3 is CASSITPYSSYEQYF. The DNA of the CDR3 is TGTGCCAGCAGCATTACACCCTATTCCTCCTACGAGCAGTACTTC.

Ten or more counts support this clonotype. The chain uses TRBV7-6 and TRBJ2-7; D may be TRBD1 or TRBD2 (6 bases each). There are 14 residues in the CDR3. Trimming took off 6 bases at V and 6 bases at J, with 18 bases between the two ends. The germline gives CDR1 SGHVS, CDR2 FNYEAQ. The DNA for the CDR3 is TGTGCCAGCAGTTCTACAGGGCCCGGGGGCGAGCAGTACTTC. It yields the protein CASSSTGPGGEQYF.

This clonotype occurred a few times. The chain uses TRBV27 and TRBJ1-5; D is unresolved. Germline CDR1 reads MNHEY; CDR2 reads SMNVEV (reference sequence). The CDR3 loop spans 16 amino acids. The V gene lost 8 bases and the J gene lost 5 bases, with 22 bases spanning the gap. In DNA form, the CDR3 reads TGTGCCAGCCGCCGGGCGGTTGTAGGGATCGATCAGCCCCAGCATTTT. Protein sequence: CASRRAVVGIDQPQHF.

This clonotype was picked up a small number of times. V gene TRBV12-3 or TRBV12-4 combines with J gene TRBJ1-6; D might be TRBD1 (5 bases). This CDR3 contains 12 residues. V lost 6 bases and J 8 bases, leaving 8 bases between the germline ends. CDR3 sequence (DNA): TGTGCCAGCAGCCCGGGACATTCACCCCTCCACTTT. It yields the protein CASSPGHSPLHF.

CDR3 in amino acids: CATSSTTGEAMNTEAFF. As DNA, the CDR3 is TGTGCCACCAGCAGTACGACAGGGGAAGCAATGAACACTGAAGCTTTCTTT. The rearrangement joins TRBV15 to TRBJ1-1; TRBD1 matches 8 bases. V shed 3 bases, J shed 0 bases, and the junction held 9 bases outside the gene matches. Per germline, CDR1 LNHNV and CDR2 YYDKDF (reference sequence). CDR3 length: 17 amino acids. Based on the CDR3 plus reference TRBV15 and TRBJ1-1, the full variable domain is DAMVIQNPRYQVTQFGKPVTLSCSQTLNHNVMYWYQQKSSQAPKLLFHYYDKDFNNEADTPDNFQSRRPNTSFCFLDIRSPGLGDTAMYLCATSSTTGEAMNTEAFFGQGTRLTVV.

This clonotype has at least ten counts. The chain links TRBV3-1 to TRBJ2-6; D possibly corresponds to TRBD1 (6 bases). The V gene lost 1 base and the J gene lost 4 bases, with 8 bases spanning the gap. Germline-derived CDR1 and CDR2 are LGHDT and YNNKEL (reference sequence). The CDR3 runs to 15 residues. This CDR3 reads CASSQAGVGANVLTF. CDR3 coding DNA: TGTGCCAGCAGCCAAGCAGGGGTCGGGGCCAACGTCCTGACTTTC.

This clonotype has only a few counts. The chain joins TRBV4-1 to TRBJ1-3; TRBD1 might be the D (6 bases). Germline loops: CDR1 MGHRA, CDR2 YSYEKL. Trimming removed 0 bases at V and 4 bases at J, with 16 bases between. The length of the CDR3 is 17 residues. CDR3 residues: CASSQDVGQLLGNTIYF. DNA of the CDR3: TGCGCCAGCAGCCAAGATGTGGGACAACTTTTAGGAAACACCATATATTTT.

The chain combines TRBV12-3 or TRBV12-4 with TRBJ1-5; D is undetermined. CDR3 length: 14 amino acids. Trimming removed 8 bases from V and 11 bases from J, with 22 bases in between. CDR3 sequence (DNA): TGTGCCAGCGCCGACGACACGGGTGTTGAGGCCCAGCATTTT. This codes for CASADDTGVEAQHF.